This TCR beta chain was obtained from a study of T-cell memory formation after mild COVID-19. General study points: The main location of contracting CD4+ clones was CM and EM, and that of contracting CD8+ clones was EMRA. Some responding clones appeared in pre-infection memory, suggesting cross-reactive memory joined.

TCRdb analysed the 5' RACE reads with MiXCR anew, one entry per CDR3 protein. The sample consists of about half a million distinct CDR3 sequences, 15% to 20% of them appearing once. Comments on this clonotype: The antigen is not known.

The V gene lost 3 bases and the J gene lost 0 bases, with 14 bases spanning the gap. The CDR3 loop spans 17 amino acids. Germline V gene sequence: CDR1 SGHTA, CDR2 FQGNSA. Sequencing input: PBMCs or a T cell subset sorted from them (not recorded which). The chain uses TRBV7-2 and TRBJ2-2; possible D gene TRBD1, 6 bases. The sequence was collected from an adult woman who had mild COVID-19 (a few samples of this study predate the infection). Cell type and time point are not known. The CDR3 sequence is CASSFTGTSTNTGELFF. CDR3 in DNA: TGTGCCAGCAGCTTTACCGGGACATCAACGAACACCGGGGAGCTGTTTTTT.